The present T cell receptor beta chain was sequenced within a study of T cell responses to AZD1222 COVID-19 vaccine. The table came from immunoSEQ multiplex PCR; TCRdb's copy has only in-frame clones and leaves some out. Here the sample spans about 100,000 clones, just over 85% being singletons. A word on this clone: Its antigen is unknown.

Overall study findings and caveats: Spike-specific TCR depth and breadth grew after two AZD1222 doses.

The source is an adult in good health. Here the sequenced sample was peripheral blood, taken on day 0 of AZD1222 vaccination.

Here the CDR3 DNA reads TGTGCCAGTAGTATATCAAGAACGGAGACCCAGTACTTC. It translates to CASSISRTETQYF. The rearrangement uses TRBV19 and TRBJ2-5; D call uncertain. Germline loops: CDR1 LNHDA, CDR2 SQIVND (reference sequence). Trimming cost V 2 bases and J 5 bases, with 9 bases left between them. CDR3 length equals 13 residues.